The TCR beta chain described here comes from a study of blood T cell repertoires in COVID-19. Looked up from germline, CDR1 is SQVTM and CDR2 is ANQGSEA. There are 15 residues in the CDR3. V lost 7 bases, J lost 4 bases, and 13 bases stayed unmatched. Authors' data handling: For nucleated cells, counts were estimated from reference gene primer amplification. Sequenced by immunoSEQ multiplex PCR; TCRdb stores in-frame clones only, minus some. V, J and clone size were drawn from that table, and D and trimming were deduced from the DNA. The repertoire holds about 220,000 clones, with about 80% as singletons. Study members were between about 18 and 90 years old and lived in fewer than 30 US regions. Membership in each cohort depended on participant-reported clinical history.

This chain links TRBV29-1 with TRBJ1-2; 9 positions agree with TRBD1. The TCR comes from a woman aged 40 to 49 with acute COVID-19. The material sequenced was PBMCs or T cells enriched from blood (not recorded which). CDR3 in DNA: TGCAGCGCTCCCGGGACAGGGCCCTCGGGCTATGGCTACACCTTC. Its protein is CSAPGTGPSGYGYTF. Supplemented by reference TRBV29-1 and TRBJ1-2, the full variable domain reads SAVISQKPSRDICQRGTSLTIQCQVDSQVTMMFWYRQQPGQSLTLIATANQGSEATYESGFVIDKFPISRPNLTFSTLTVSNMSPEDSSIYLCSAPGTGPSGYGYTFGSGTRLTVV.